The subject of this entry is one T cell receptor (beta chain). Its specificity is not known. Libraries were prepared by immunoSEQ multiplex PCR; TCRdb keeps only in-frame clonotypes and omits some of them. The data contain tens of thousands of clones, about four fifths of them singletons. This sample is part of a study of vaccination effects on CD4 cells after COVID-19. Antigen-specific CD4+ T cells expanded by the ViraFEST assay with viral peptide pools were then sequenced. The authors isolated CD4+ T cells after 10 days of culture. The specimen comprised CD4+ T cells from PBMCs cultured with HCoV-229E spike peptides, sampled before COVID-19 vaccination. The receptor comes from a human donor who received a COVID-19 vaccine.

CDR3 region: CASSEYASPVDEQFF. The DNA for the CDR3 is TGTGCCAGCAGTGAATACGCTAGTCCTGTCGATGAGCAGTTCTTC. The chain has TRBV25-1 and TRBJ2-1; D gene uncertain. Trimming left V 0 bases short and J 8 bases short, with 14 bases between. This CDR3 has 15 amino acids. The germline V gene encodes CDR1 MGHDK and CDR2 SYGVNS.